This T cell receptor (beta chain) was recorded in a study of PD-L1 blockade in urothelial cancer (dated 2017 in TCRdb). Concerning the study at large: All patients started therapy at some point between 2014 and 2016 and received atezolizumab 1,200 mg intravenously every 3 weeks. About 90% of the 29 patients were males with bladder-origin urothelial cancer, and about 65% of the 29 reported a prior smoking history. An ECOG performance status of 0 or 1 was recorded for the patients, and 0 to 3 prior chemotherapy regimens had been received by the patients. Blood samples were analyzed 3 weeks after the start of treatment (second dose) and 6 weeks after the start of treatment. A median of approximately 140,000 T cells and just over 80,000 unique TCRs was obtained from blood samples, and a median clonality of 0.080 was observed. The study was an exploratory multi-omic analysis of somatic, immune and clinical correlates of response to PD-L1 blockade with atezolizumab in urothelial cancer. Pretreatment tumor samples and matched peripheral blood, collected serially before and after atezolizumab treatment, underwent TCR sequencing. Durable clinical benefit was defined as progression-free survival longer than 6 months, and TCR features were also tested against progression-free and overall survival. In the same patients, whole exome sequencing and RNA sequencing of pretreatment tumors were performed in addition to TCR sequencing. Durable clinical benefit was achieved by nine patients but not by the remaining 20. Under 30 patients had pretreatment blood TCR-seq, approximately 24 had at least one posttreatment blood collection, and approximately 24 had tumor TCR-seq.

The cohort comprised approximately 30 patients with locally advanced or metastatic urothelial carcinoma treated at Memorial Sloan Kettering on a trial protocol. Peripheral blood mononuclear cells were collected pretreatment and during treatment, with between 1 and 8 total time points per patient. The Qiagen DNeasy Blood extraction kit was used to purify genomic DNA from total PBMCs and from tumor samples. PBMCs were collected pretreatment and during treatment, and were isolated and stored as previously described. Synthetic TCR analog templates were spiked into each PCR so that absolute template abundance could be estimated from read counts. The immunoSEQ assay was used to amplify TCRbeta CDR3 regions from genomic DNA with bias-controlled V and J gene primers. Sequencing of rearranged TCRbeta segments was performed at approximately 20X coverage. For the original study's pipeline: Sequencing errors were corrected by clustering, and CDR3s were annotated against IMGT so that V, D and J genes could be assigned. Downstream analyses used only productive TCRbeta rearrangements, leaving out any out-of-frame or stop-codon sequences. Clonality was computed as one minus Shannon entropy normalized by the log of the number of unique productive sequences. Clones differing between time points or between blood and tumor were identified by Fisher's exact test with Benjamini-Hochberg correction at adjusted p below 0.01. TCRdb's version of the immuneACCESS table is confined to in-frame rearrangements and falls short of the full clone set. An unresolved V gene accounts for under half of the shortfall where checked; the remainder is of unknown origin. Clone size and V and J calls were adopted from that table, with D and trimming inferred from the DNA. The sample data list more than 45,000 clones, and approximately 80% of these were observed just once. Approximately 3.3% of the sample comes from the top ten.

Broad study findings and their caveats: Patients with durable benefit showed greater expansion of tumor-associated TCR clones in peripheral blood 3 weeks after starting treatment (n of about 20, p = 0.022). Because of the small sample size (n ≈ 27) and the many exploratory analyses performed, the results are intended to be regarded as hypothesis-generating. A pretreatment peripheral blood TCR clonality below the median was linked to improved progression-free and overall survival.

Via the germline V gene, CDR1 is SGHVS and CDR2 FQNEAQ. The germline ends are 14 bases apart after V is trimmed by 0 bases and J by 0 bases. Reading from cysteine to phenylalanine, the CDR3 counts 17 amino acids. Only the CDR3 portion is preserved as DNA: 51 bases, with reading frame beginning at the first base. Of note for this clone: This clone's antigen is unknown. Base quality data are lacking; no much larger clone is found one base away.

The chain uses TRBV7-8 and TRBJ1-2; the best D guess is TRBD1, with 6 bases matching. The source material was PBMCs, sampled around atezolizumab (anti-PD-L1) treatment. The receptor's source is a man between 65 and 85 years old with urothelial cancer. The CDR3 in this case is CASSLARQELANYGYTF. The nucleotide sequence reads TGTGCCAGCAGCTTAGCACGACAGGAATTAGCTAACTATGGCTACACCTTC.